This TCR beta chain was sequenced in a study of cytomegalovirus exposure and HLA in healthy donors. A word on this clone: Its antigen is unidentified.

The PCR employed 60 Vbeta primers together with 13 Jbeta primers. The assay was immunoSEQ multiplex PCR, and TCRdb's table has in-frame clones only and misses some. The sample holds roughly 150,000 clones, around three fifths seen once. Study-wide results and caveats: Most CMV-associated TCR beta chains appeared HLA-restricted in a later analysis. Most TCR sequences proved rare, with some public TCRs found in many donors.

The TCR sequence derives from a woman aged 30 to 39 in good health and CMV-seropositive. Sequencing was done on a sample of PBMCs.

The CDR3 DNA follows: TGTGCCAGCAGCCCACTCCACAATGAGCAGTTCTTC. Translation gives CASSPLHNEQFF. The chain couples TRBV5-6 to TRBJ2-1; D uncertain. CDR1 and CDR2 (germline): SGHDT, YYEEEE. This CDR3 region has 12 residues. Trimming pared 4 bases from V and 5 bases from J, leaving 7 bases between.